This TCR beta chain stems from a study of early stage breast cancer tumors. Whole-study context: About 80% of the 16 invasive tumors were ER+, PR+ and HER2-. The ER+/PR+/HER2- tumors included seven or eight ductal and a few lobular carcinomas.

This clone was counted once. The antigen is undetermined. Profiled with immunoSEQ multiplex PCR; TCRdb holds only in-frame clones, not every one. The sample has fewer than 30,000 clones; 75% to 85% are singletons. Broader study findings: Tumors had around 2.3-fold higher T cell density than normal breast. Bulk DNA sequencing of unsorted cells missed chain pairing and markers.

The specimen sequenced was blood. The sequence came from a person in their sixties or seventies with breast cancer.

CDR3 in amino acids: CASSMDRGGQPQHF. The CDR3 DNA reads as TGTGCCAGTAGTATGGACAGGGGGGGTCAGCCCCAGCATTTT. This chain uses TRBV19 with TRBJ1-5; 10 bases match TRBD1. The CDR3 totals 14 residues. Per germline, CDR1 LNHDA and CDR2 SQIVND (reference sequence). The V and J ends lost 3 bases and 6 bases, in that order; junction bases with no gene match: 2.